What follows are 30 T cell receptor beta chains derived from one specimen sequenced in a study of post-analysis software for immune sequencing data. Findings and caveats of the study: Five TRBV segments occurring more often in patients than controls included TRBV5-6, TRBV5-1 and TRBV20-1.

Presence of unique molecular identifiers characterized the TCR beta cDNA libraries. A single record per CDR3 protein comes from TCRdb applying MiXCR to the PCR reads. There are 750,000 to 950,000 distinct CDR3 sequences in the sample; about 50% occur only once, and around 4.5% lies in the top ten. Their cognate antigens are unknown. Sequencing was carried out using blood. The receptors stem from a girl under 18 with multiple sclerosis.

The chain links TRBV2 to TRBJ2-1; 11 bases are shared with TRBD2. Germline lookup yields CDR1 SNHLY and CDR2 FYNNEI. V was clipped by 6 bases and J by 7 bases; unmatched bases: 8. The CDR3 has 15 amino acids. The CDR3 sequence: CASSVIAGGRNEQFF. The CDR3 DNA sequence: TGTGCCAGCAGCGTCATAGCGGGAGGGAGGAATGAGCAGTTCTTC.

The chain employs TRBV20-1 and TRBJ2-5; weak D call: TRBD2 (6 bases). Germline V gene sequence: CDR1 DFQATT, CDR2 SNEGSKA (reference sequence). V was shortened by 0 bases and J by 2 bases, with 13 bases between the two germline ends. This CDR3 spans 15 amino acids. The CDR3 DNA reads TGCAGTGCTAGAGATTTTCTGGGGAGGCAAGAGACCCAGTACTTC. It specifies CSARDFLGRQETQYF.

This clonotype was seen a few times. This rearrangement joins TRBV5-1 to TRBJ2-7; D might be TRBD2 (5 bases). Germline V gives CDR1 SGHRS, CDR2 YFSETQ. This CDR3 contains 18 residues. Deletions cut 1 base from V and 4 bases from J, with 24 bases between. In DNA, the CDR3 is TGCGCCAGCAGCTTGAGGCCTCAAGCGGTGGGCGAATTTTACGAGCAGTACTTC. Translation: CASSLRPQAVGEFYEQYF.

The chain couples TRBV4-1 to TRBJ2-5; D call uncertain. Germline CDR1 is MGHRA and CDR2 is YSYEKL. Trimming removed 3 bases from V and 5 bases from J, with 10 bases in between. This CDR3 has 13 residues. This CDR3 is CASSQAAVETQYF. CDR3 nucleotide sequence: TGCGCCAGCAGCCAGGCGGCGGTGGAGACCCAGTACTTC.

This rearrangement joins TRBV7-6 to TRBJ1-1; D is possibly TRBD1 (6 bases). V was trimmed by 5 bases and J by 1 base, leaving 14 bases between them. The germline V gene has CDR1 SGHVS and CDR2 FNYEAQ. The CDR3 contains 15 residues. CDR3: CASSPRGAGNTEAFF. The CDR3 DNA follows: TGTGCCAGCAGCCCCCGGGGGGCAGGGAACACTGAAGCTTTCTTT.

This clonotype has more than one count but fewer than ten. The CDR3 sequence is CASRNRQGLTKEQFF. Written as DNA, the CDR3 is TGCGCCAGCAGAAACCGACAGGGACTCACAAAGGAGCAGTTCTTC. The chain employs TRBV5-1 and TRBJ2-1, with D perhaps matching TRBD1 (7 bases). The CDR3 has 15 residues. Germline-derived CDR1 and CDR2 are SGHRS and YFSETQ. Trimming removed 5 bases at V and 10 bases at J, with 22 bases between. The entire variable domain, with the rest obtained from reference TRBV5-1 and TRBJ2-1, is as follows: KAGVTQTPRYLIKTRGQQVTLSCSPISGHRSVSWYQQTPGQGLQFLFEYFSETQRNKGNFPGRFSGRQFSNSRSEMNVSTLELGDSALYLCASRNRQGLTKEQFFGPGTRLTVL.

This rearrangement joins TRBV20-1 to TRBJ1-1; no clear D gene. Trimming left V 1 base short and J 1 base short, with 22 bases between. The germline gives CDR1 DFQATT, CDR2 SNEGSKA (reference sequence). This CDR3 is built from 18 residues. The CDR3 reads CSARGRVGRSQQNTEAFF. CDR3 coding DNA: TGCAGTGCTAGAGGGAGGGTTGGTCGCTCCCAGCAGAACACTGAAGCTTTCTTT.

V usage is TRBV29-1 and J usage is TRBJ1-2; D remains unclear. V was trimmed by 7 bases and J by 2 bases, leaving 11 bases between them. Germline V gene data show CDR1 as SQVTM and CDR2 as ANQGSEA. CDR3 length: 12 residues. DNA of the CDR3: TGCAGCGGTGGATGGAGGAACTATGGCTACACCTTC. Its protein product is CSGGWRNYGYTF.

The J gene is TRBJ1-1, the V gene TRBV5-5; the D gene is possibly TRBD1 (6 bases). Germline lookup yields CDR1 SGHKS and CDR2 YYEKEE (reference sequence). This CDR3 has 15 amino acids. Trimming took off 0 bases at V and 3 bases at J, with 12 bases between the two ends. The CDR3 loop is CASSLGGAGDTEAFF. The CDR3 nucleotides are TGTGCCAGCAGCTTGGGGGGGGCTGGGGACACTGAAGCTTTCTTT. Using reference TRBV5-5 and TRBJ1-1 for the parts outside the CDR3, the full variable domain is DAGVTQSPTHLIKTRGQQVTLRCSPISGHKSVSWYQQVLGQGPQFIFQYYEKEERGRGNFPDRFSARQFPNYSSELNVNALLLGDSALYLCASSLGGAGDTEAFFGQGTRLTVV.

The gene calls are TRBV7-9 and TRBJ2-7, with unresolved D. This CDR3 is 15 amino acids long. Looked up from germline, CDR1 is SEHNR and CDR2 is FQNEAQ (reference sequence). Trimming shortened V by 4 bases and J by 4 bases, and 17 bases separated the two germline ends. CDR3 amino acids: CASSSEMYLPYEQYF. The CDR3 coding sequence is TGTGCCAGCAGCTCAGAGATGTACTTACCTTACGAGCAGTACTTC.

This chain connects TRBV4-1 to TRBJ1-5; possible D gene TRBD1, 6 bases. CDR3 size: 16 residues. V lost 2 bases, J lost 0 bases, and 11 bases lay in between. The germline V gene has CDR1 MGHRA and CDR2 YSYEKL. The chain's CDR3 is CASSQSGAISNQPQHF. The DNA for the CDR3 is TGCGCCAGCAGCCAATCAGGGGCTATTAGCAATCAGCCCCAGCATTTT.

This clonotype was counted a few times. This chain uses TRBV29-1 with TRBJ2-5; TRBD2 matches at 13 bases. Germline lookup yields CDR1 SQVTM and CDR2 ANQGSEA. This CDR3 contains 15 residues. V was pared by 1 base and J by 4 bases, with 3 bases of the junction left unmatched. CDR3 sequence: CSVEGTSGSVETQYF. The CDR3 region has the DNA TGCAGCGTTGAAGGGACTAGCGGGAGCGTAGAGACCCAGTACTTC.

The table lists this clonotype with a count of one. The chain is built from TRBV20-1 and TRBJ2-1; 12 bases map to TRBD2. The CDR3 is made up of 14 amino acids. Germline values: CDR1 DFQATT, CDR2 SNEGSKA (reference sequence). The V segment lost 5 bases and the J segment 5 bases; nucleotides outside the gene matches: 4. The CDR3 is CSASLAGGNNEQFF. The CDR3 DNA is TGCAGTGCTTCCCTAGCGGGAGGGAACAATGAGCAGTTCTTC.

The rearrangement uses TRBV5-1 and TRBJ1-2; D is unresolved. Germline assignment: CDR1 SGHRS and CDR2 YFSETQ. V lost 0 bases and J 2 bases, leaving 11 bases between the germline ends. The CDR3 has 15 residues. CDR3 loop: CASSLELPGNYGYTF. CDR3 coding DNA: TGCGCCAGCAGCTTGGAGCTTCCCGGCAACTATGGCTACACCTTC.

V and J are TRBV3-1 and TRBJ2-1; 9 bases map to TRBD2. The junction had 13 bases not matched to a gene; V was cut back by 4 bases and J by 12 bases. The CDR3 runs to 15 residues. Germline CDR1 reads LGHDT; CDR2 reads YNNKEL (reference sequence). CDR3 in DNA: TGTGCCAGCAGCCCGCCCGGGACTAGCCTAGGTGGGCAGTTCTTC. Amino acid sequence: CASSPPGTSLGGQFF.

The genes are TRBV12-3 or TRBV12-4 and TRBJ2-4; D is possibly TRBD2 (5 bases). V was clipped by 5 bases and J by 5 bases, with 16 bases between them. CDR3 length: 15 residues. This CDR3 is CASSPGWTWENIQYF. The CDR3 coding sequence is TGTGCCAGCAGTCCGGGCTGGACTTGGGAAAACATTCAGTACTTC.

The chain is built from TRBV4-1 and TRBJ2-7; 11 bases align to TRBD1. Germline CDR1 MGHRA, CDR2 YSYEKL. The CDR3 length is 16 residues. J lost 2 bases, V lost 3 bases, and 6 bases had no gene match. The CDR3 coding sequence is TGCGCCAGCAGCCACTTACCGGGACAGGGGGCCTACGAGCAGTACTTC. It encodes CASSHLPGQGAYEQYF.

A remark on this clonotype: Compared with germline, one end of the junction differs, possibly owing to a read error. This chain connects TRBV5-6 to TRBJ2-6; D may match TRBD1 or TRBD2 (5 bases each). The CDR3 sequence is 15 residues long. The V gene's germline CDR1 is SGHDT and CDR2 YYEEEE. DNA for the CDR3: TGTGCCAGCAGCAGAGGGAATTCTGGGGCCAACGTCCGGACTTTC. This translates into CASSRGNSGANVRTF.

CDR3 amino acids: CASTTGGPYSNQPQHF. The CDR3, as DNA: TGTGCCAGCACCACAGGGGGACCTTATAGCAATCAGCCCCAGCATTTT. The chain carries TRBV7-9 and TRBJ1-5, with TRBD1 matching 8 bases. The CDR3 extends over 16 amino acids. V lost 7 bases to trimming and J lost 0 bases; unmatched junction nucleotides: 8. The germline gives CDR1 SEHNR, CDR2 FQNEAQ (reference sequence).

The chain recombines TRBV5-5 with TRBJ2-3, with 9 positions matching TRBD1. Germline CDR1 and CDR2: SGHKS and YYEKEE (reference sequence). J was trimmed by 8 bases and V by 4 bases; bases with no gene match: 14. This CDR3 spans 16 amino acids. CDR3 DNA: TGTGCCAGCAGCCCCCGGACAGGGGTCTTTCGGGGTACGCAGTATTTT. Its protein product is CASSPRTGVFRGTQYF.

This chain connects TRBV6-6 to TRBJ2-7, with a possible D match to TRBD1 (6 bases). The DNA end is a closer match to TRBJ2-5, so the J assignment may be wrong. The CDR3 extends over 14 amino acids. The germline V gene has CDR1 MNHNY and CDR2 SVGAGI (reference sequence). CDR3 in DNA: TGTGCCAGCAGTTACTCCGGACAGAGAGAGACCCAGTACTTC. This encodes CASSYSGQRETQYF.

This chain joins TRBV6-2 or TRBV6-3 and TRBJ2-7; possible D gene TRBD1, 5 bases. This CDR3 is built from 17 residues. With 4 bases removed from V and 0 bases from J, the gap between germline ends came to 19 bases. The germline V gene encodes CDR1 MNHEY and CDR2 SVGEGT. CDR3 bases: TGTGCCAGCAGTTTGAGAGGAATTATTCAGGGCTCCTACGAGCAGTACTTC. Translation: CASSLRGIIQGSYEQYF.

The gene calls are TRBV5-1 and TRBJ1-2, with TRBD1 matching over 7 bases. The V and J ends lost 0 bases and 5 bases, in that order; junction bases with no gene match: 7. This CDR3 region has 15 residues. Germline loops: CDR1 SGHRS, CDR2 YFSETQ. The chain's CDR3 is CASSLAKGAGYGYTF. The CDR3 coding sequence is TGCGCCAGCAGCTTGGCCAAGGGGGCAGGGTATGGCTACACCTTC. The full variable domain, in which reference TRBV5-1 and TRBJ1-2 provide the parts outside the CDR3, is KAGVTQTPRYLIKTRGQQVTLSCSPISGHRSVSWYQQTPGQGLQFLFEYFSETQRNKGNFPGRFSGRQFSNSRSEMNVSTLELGDSALYLCASSLAKGAGYGYTFGSGTRLTVV.

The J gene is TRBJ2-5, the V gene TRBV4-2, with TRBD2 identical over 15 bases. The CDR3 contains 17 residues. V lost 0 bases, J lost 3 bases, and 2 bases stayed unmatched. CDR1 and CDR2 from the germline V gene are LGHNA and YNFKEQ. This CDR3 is CASSQDRTSGGEETQYF. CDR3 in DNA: TGTGCCAGCAGCCAAGATAGGACTAGCGGGGGGGAAGAGACCCAGTACTTC.

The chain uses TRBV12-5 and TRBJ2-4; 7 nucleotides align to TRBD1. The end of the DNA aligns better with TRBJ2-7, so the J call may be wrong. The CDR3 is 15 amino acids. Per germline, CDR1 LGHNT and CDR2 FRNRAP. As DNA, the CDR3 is TGTGCTAGTGGTTTGGGACAGGGTCTCTCCTACGAGCAGTACTTC. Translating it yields CASGLGQGLSYEQYF.

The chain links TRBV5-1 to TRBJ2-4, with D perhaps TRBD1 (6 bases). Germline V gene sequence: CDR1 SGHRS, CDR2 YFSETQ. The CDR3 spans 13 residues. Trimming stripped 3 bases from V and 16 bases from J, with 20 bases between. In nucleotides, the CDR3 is TGCGCCAGCAGCTCTTGGACCCCAGGGGTCCGCTACTTC. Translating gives CASSSWTPGVRYF. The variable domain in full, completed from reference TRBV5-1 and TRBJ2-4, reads KAGVTQTPRYLIKTRGQQVTLSCSPISGHRSVSWYQQTPGQGLQFLFEYFSETQRNKGNFPGRFSGRQFSNSRSEMNVSTLELGDSALYLCASSSWTPGVRYFGAGTRLSVL.

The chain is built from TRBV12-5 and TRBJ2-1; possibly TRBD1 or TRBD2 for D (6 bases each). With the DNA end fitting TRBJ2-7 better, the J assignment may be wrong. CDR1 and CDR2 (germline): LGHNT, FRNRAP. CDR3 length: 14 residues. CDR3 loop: CASGLPGGSYEQYF. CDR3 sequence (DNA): TGTGCTAGTGGTTTACCCGGGGGCAGCTACGAGCAGTACTTC.

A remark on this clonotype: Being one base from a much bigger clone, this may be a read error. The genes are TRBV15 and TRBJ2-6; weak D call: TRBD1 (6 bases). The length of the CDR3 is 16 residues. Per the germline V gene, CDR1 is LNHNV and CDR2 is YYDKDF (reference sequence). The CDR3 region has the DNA TGTGCCACCAGCAGGGTGACAGGCTCTGGGGCCAACGTCCGGACTTTC. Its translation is CATSRVTGSGANVRTF.

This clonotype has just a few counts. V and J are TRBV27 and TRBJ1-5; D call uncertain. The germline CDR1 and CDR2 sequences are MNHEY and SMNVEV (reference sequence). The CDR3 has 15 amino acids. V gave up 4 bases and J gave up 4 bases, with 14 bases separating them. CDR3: CASSSSRTANQPQHF. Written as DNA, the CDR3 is TGTGCCAGCAGTTCGAGTAGGACGGCTAATCAGCCCCAGCATTTT.

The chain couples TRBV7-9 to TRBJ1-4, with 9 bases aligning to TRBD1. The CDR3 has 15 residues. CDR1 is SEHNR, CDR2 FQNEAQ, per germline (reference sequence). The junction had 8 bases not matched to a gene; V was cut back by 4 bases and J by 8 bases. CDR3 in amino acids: CASSSIRGTGEKLFF. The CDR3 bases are TGTGCCAGCAGCTCCATTCGAGGGACAGGGGAAAAACTGTTTTTT. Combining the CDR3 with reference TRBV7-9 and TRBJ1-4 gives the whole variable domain DTGVSQNPRHKITKRGQNVTFRCDPISEHNRLYWYRQTLGQGPEFLTYFQNEAQLEKSRLLSDRFSAERPKGSFSTLEIQRTEQGDSAMYLCASSSIRGTGEKLFFGSGTQLSVL.